The entry that follows covers one TCR beta chain sequence. Original analysis: For nucleated cells, counts were estimated from reference gene primer amplification. Assay: immunoSEQ multiplex PCR; the TCRdb copy retains only in-frame clones and omits some. For V, J and clone size, that table is used; D and trimming come from the DNA. Altogether more than 95,000 clones are present, about 79% being singletons, with the ten largest covering about 40%. Losses at the gene ends were 5 bases for V and 4 bases for J; bases not matched to a gene: 16. This CDR3 comprises 19 residues. Germline V gives CDR1 KGHDR, CDR2 SFDVKD. This sample was included in a study of blood T cell repertoires in COVID-19. About the research overall: Donors in the United States, Italy and Spain gave samples during acute or convalescent COVID-19. The analysed material was cDNA or gDNA that came from T cells, B-cell-depleted T cells, or PBMCs.

The receptor was isolated from a man aged 35 to 55 with active or convalescent COVID-19. This chain links TRBV24-1 with TRBJ2-1; 10 positions match TRBD2. Sequencing was performed on peripheral blood. The chain's CDR3 is CATSVPPGSGGATYNEQFF. The CDR3, as DNA: TGTGCCACCAGTGTACCCCCTGGGAGCGGGGGGGCGACTTACAATGAGCAGTTCTTC.